This T cell receptor beta chain was sequenced for a study of beta chain features in type 1 diabetes. cDNA synthesis used the whole RNA isolate, giving expressed TCRB sequences. Samples of naive, central memory and regulatory T cells yielded a mean of around 3.4 million reads. This table comes from immunoSEQ multiplex PCR, and its TCRdb copy is limited to in-frame clones, with some not included. Of 450,000 or so clones detected, about an eighth appear once; the ten largest clones hold 0.035% to 0.05%. CD45RO/CCR7/CD25/CD127/CD95/CD27 separated CD4+ naive, central memory, regulatory and stem cell-like memory cells by sorting. Sort purity for all populations was recorded as exceeding 98%. Germline CDR1 LGHNA, CDR2 YNFKEQ. The V gene lost 5 bases and the J gene lost 5 bases, with 12 bases spanning the gap. The CDR3 extends over 13 amino acids.

What was sequenced was naive CD4+ T cells from blood. The rearrangement links TRBV4-2 to TRBJ1-1; D is unresolved. The sequence derives from a woman younger than 30 in good health. The CDR3 sequence is CASSVRALTEAFF. DNA for the CDR3: TGTGCCAGCAGCGTCCGCGCCCTGACTGAAGCTTTCTTT.